These 18 T cell receptor beta chains were all obtained from the same sample, sequenced in a study of OX40 agonist ivuxolimab in advanced cancers. The method was immunoSEQ multiplex PCR; TCRdb's version includes in-frame clones alone and lacks a portion of them. The profile shows 50,000 to 75,000 clones, 92% of them singletons. The specimen was CD4+ or CD8+ T cells sorted from blood, collected in a trial of the OX40 agonist ivuxolimab. All receptors derive from an adult with an advanced solid tumor such as melanoma, head and neck, liver or kidney cancer.

The rearrangement links TRBV6-1 to TRBJ2-3, with D possibly being TRBD1 or TRBD2 (7 bases each). The CDR3 is made up of 17 amino acids. CDR1 and CDR2 from the germline V gene are MNHNS and SASEGT. The V end was cut by 2 bases, the J end by 4 bases, with 19 bases between. CDR3 DNA: TGTGCCAGCAGTGAACGGCCTAGCGGAGGGGGCGCAGATACGCAGTATTTT. Its protein product is CASSERPSGGGADTQYF.

The V and J genes are TRBV5-1 and TRBJ2-1; 11 nucleotides align to TRBD2. Germline CDR1 and CDR2: SGHRS and YFSETQ. The CDR3 covers 15 residues. V lost 3 bases, J lost 5 bases, and 4 bases stayed unmatched. In nucleotides, the CDR3 is TGCGCCAGCAGCTCGCTAGCGGGAGGTAACAATGAGCAGTTCTTC. As protein: CASSSLAGGNNEQFF.

This chain links TRBV6-1 with TRBJ2-1; weak D call: TRBD1 (6 bases). Germline loops: CDR1 MNHNS, CDR2 SASEGT. V lost 6 bases, J lost 5 bases, and 17 bases lay in between. The CDR3 length is 15 residues. The CDR3 spells CASRQTGSPDNEQFF. CDR3 DNA sequence: TGTGCCAGCAGACAAACAGGGTCCCCCGACAATGAGCAGTTCTTC.

This chain uses TRBV11-3 with TRBJ1-2; D is ambiguous. CDR1 and CDR2 (germline): SGHNT, YENEEA. The CDR3 loop spans 17 amino acids. Trimming left V 5 bases short and J 1 base short, with 20 bases between. CDR3 residues: CASSVRPTLNFNYGYTF. In DNA, the CDR3 is TGTGCCAGCAGCGTCCGACCGACGCTCAACTTTAACTATGGCTACACCTTC. The entire variable domain, with the rest obtained from reference TRBV11-3 and TRBJ1-2, is as follows: EAGVVQSPRYKIIEKKQPVAFWCNPISGHNTLYWYLQNLGQGPELLIRYENEEAVDDSQLPKDRFSAERLKGVDSTLKIQPAELGDSAVYLCASSVRPTLNFNYGYTFGSGTRLTVV.

This chain joins TRBV6-5 and TRBJ2-1; 7 bases are shared with TRBD1. The V segment lost 0 bases and the J segment 1 base; nucleotides outside the gene matches: 3. The CDR3 totals 16 residues. Germline CDR1 reads MNHEY; CDR2 reads SVGAGI. CDR3 sequence (DNA): TGTGCCAGCAGTTACTCAGGGGGCAAATCCTACAATGAGCAGTTCTTC. This codes for CASSYSGGKSYNEQFF.

The chain couples TRBV6-1 to TRBJ2-5, with 8 bases matching TRBD1. V lost 5 bases, J lost 1 base, and 6 bases stayed unmatched. The CDR3 sequence is 15 residues long. From germline, CDR1 is MNHNS and CDR2 SASEGT. The CDR3 DNA reads as TGTGCCAGCAGTCCGGGACAGGCACTCCAAGAGACCCAGTACTTC. Protein: CASSPGQALQETQYF.

This chain joins TRBV9 and TRBJ2-1; TRBD2 is a possible D gene (5 bases). The CDR3 runs 15 residues. V was cut by 3 bases and J by 6 bases, with 16 bases left in between. CDR1 and CDR2 from the germline V gene are SGDLS and YYNGEE. The CDR3 here is CASSAELGGLNEQFF. For the CDR3, the DNA is TGTGCCAGCAGCGCAGAACTAGGTGGGCTCAATGAGCAGTTCTTC.

This clone was counted only a few times. V is TRBV9 and J is TRBJ2-7, with 9 bases that match TRBD2. Germline CDR1 reads SGDLS; CDR2 reads YYNGEE. CDR3 size: 15 residues. V gave up 2 bases and J gave up 5 bases; unmatched junction bases: 8. The CDR3 coding sequence is TGTGCCAGCAGCGTCTCTAGCGGGACATACAACGAGCAGTACTTC. Translated: CASSVSSGTYNEQYF.

The chain joins TRBV7-3 to TRBJ2-7; D remains ambiguous. The CDR3 runs to 13 residues. Looked up from germline, CDR1 is SGHTA and CDR2 is FQGTGA. V was pared by 3 bases and J by 0 bases, with 6 bases between. The CDR3: CASSFPDSYEQYF. Written as DNA, the CDR3 is TGTGCCAGCAGCTTTCCTGACTCCTACGAGCAGTACTTC.

This clone was picked up a small number of times. V usage is TRBV29-1 and J usage is TRBJ2-2; D not certain. This CDR3 spans 12 amino acids. Germline V CDR1 and CDR2: SQVTM, ANQGSEA. Trimming stripped 6 bases from V and 1 base from J, with 6 bases between. Here the CDR3 reads CSVLRNTGELFF. CDR3 in DNA: TGCAGCGTCCTCAGGAACACCGGGGAGCTGTTTTTT.

V is TRBV5-4 and J is TRBJ2-1; D possibly matches TRBD1 or TRBD2 (6 bases each). From germline, CDR1 is SGHNT and CDR2 YYREEE (reference sequence). V was cut by 3 bases and J by 1 base, with 17 bases left in between. This CDR3 is 17 amino acids long. In nucleotides, the CDR3 is TGTGCCAGCAGCTCCGGAAGACTAGGGGGGTCCTACAATGAGCAGTTCTTC. Its protein is CASSSGRLGGSYNEQFF. Together with reference TRBV5-4 and TRBJ2-1, the CDR3 gives the full variable domain: ETGVTQSPTHLIKTRGQQVTLRCSSQSGHNTVSWYQQALGQGPQFIFQYYREEENGRGNFPPRFSGLQFPNYSSELNVNALELDDSALYLCASSSGRLGGSYNEQFFGPGTRLTVL.

The chain links TRBV29-1 to TRBJ2-1; D may be TRBD2 (5 bases). Germline V CDR1 and CDR2: SQVTM, ANQGSEA. V lost 8 bases, J lost 9 bases, and 20 bases lay in between. The CDR3 runs 13 residues. The CDR3 nucleotides are TGCAGCCCTAGAATGCTTGGGAGCGGTGAGCAGTTCTTC. Its protein is CSPRMLGSGEQFF.

The chain combines TRBV5-1 with TRBJ2-5; tentative D call: TRBD1 (6 bases). CDR3 length: 15 residues. Germline V gene lookup returns CDR1 SGHRS and CDR2 YFSETQ. The V and J ends lost 0 bases and 6 bases respectively, with 15 bases between them. CDR3 coding DNA: TGCGCCAGCAGCTTGGAGGGGGTCAGGAGTCAGACCCAGTACTTC. This encodes CASSLEGVRSQTQYF.

This chain links TRBV7-9 with TRBJ2-5; D remains ambiguous. Trimming took 0 bases from V and 1 from J, leaving 6 bases between them. CDR3 size: 14 residues. Germline CDR1 SEHNR, CDR2 FQNEAQ (reference sequence). CDR3 sequence (DNA): TGTGCCAGCAGCTTAGCGGTCAGCCAAGAGACCCAGTACTTC. Encoded protein: CASSLAVSQETQYF.

The gene calls are TRBV9 and TRBJ2-1, with TRBD1 identical over 9 bases. V lost 4 bases and J lost 7; bases outside the gene matches: 15. Germline lookup yields CDR1 SGDLS and CDR2 YYNGEE. CDR3 size: 17 residues. The CDR3 DNA is TGTGCCAGCAGCTCCCAGCCCTTTGGGACAGGGAGGAATGAGCAGTTCTTC. The encoded protein is CASSSQPFGTGRNEQFF.

This chain links TRBV6-5 with TRBJ2-3; possible D gene TRBD1, 5 bases. The V and J ends lost 0 bases and 5 bases respectively, with 12 bases between them. Germline assignment: CDR1 MNHEY and CDR2 SVGAGI. The CDR3 extends over 15 amino acids. The CDR3 DNA is TGTGCCAGCAGTTACTCCCAGGGTTTGGTAGATACGCAGTATTTT. It specifies CASSYSQGLVDTQYF.

The chain couples TRBV7-9 to TRBJ2-7; D may match TRBD1 or TRBD2 (6 bases each). Germline CDR1 and CDR2: SEHNR and FQNEAQ (reference sequence). This CDR3 has 14 amino acids. Trimming left V 7 bases short and J 5 bases short, with 18 bases between. The CDR3, as DNA: TGTGCCAGCACCCCGAGGGGGGCAGTGGACGAGCAGTACTTC. Translation: CASTPRGAVDEQYF.

This chain uses TRBV6-5 with TRBJ1-2; TRBD1 is a possible D gene (6 bases). V was pared by 6 bases and J by 3 bases, with 11 bases between. Germline V CDR1 and CDR2: MNHEY, SVGAGI. CDR3 length: 13 amino acids. The CDR3 spells CASRQQGDYGYTF. CDR3 coding DNA: TGTGCCAGCAGGCAACAGGGTGACTATGGCTACACCTTC.